The rows below give T cell receptor beta chains drawn from one sample of a study of blood T cell repertoires in COVID-19. The protocol was immunoSEQ multiplex PCR, while the TCRdb copy is restricted to in-frame clones and leaves out a portion. The table lists tens of thousands of clones, under 90% of them singletons. Sequenced input: peripheral blood. These TCRs come from a man in his forties or fifties with acute or convalescent COVID-19. Both conserved end residues are part of each CDR3. D genes are given only for firm matches. Only part of the rows carry a size: once, few, many, or a class if the clone is expanded.

d_call,clone_size,v_call,j_call,cdr3_aa,cdr3_nt
.,.,TRBV6-5,TRBJ2-5,CASSRAGKQETQYF,TGTGCCAGCAGCCGAGCGGGTAAACAAGAGACCCAGTACTTC
.,.,TRBV7-2,TRBJ2-1,CASSLFVSSYNEQFF,TGTGCCAGCAGCTTATTTGTTAGCTCCTACAATGAGCAGTTCTTC
.,.,TRBV4-2,TRBJ2-7,CASSQEYSGTYEQYF,TGTGCCAGCAGCCAAGAGTATTCAGGAACCTACGAGCAGTACTTC
.,.,TRBV5-5,TRBJ1-1,CASSLKGDTEAFF,TGTGCCAGCAGCCTTAAGGGGGACACTGAAGCTTTCTTT
.,.,TRBV3-1/TRBV3-2,TRBJ1-5,CASSQDTTANQPQHF,TGTGCCAGCAGCCAAGATACGACAGCGAATCAGCCCCAGCATTTT
TRBD1,.,TRBV27,TRBJ1-6,CASSSRTGDNSPLHF,TGTGCCAGCAGTTCCCGGACAGGGGACAATTCACCCCTCCACTTT
TRBD1,.,TRBV7-3,TRBJ2-5,CASSSGQAETQYF,TGTGCCAGCAGCTCGGGACAGGCAGAGACCCAGTACTTC
TRBD1,.,TRBV13,TRBJ1-5,CASSLGPGGRQPQHF,TGTGCCAGCAGCTTAGGGCCAGGGGGCAGGCAGCCCCAGCATTTT
TRBD2,once,TRBV13,TRBJ2-2,CASSFGLAGGITGELFF,TGTGCCAGCAGCTTCGGACTAGCGGGGGGCATCACCGGGGAGCTGTTTTTT
TRBD1,once,TRBV5-5,TRBJ2-1,CASRYPGQGYEQFF,TGTGCCAGCAGGTATCCGGGACAGGGCTATGAGCAGTTCTTC
.,.,TRBV27,TRBJ2-1,CASSLLAFDEQFF,TGTGCCAGCAGTCTGCTAGCGTTCGATGAGCAGTTCTTC
.,.,TRBV9,TRBJ1-1,CASSEGGGTNTEAFF,TGTGCCAGCAGCGAGGGGGGGGGCACGAACACTGAAGCTTTCTTT
TRBD1,.,TRBV19,TRBJ1-1,CASSITGGAGTEAFF,TGTGCCAGTAGTATTACAGGGGGCGCCGGCACTGAAGCTTTCTTT
TRBD1,.,TRBV6-2/TRBV6-3,TRBJ1-2,CASSPGQAPVESTF,TGTGCCAGCAGCCCTGGACAGGCCCCAGTGGAGAGCACCTTC
TRBD2,.,TRBV5-1,TRBJ2-5,CASSLSAGRETQYF,TGCGCCAGCAGCTTGTCAGCGGGGCGAGAGACCCAGTACTTC
.,once,TRBV20-1,TRBJ2-7,CSASEGRNDEQYF,TGCAGTGCTAGTGAGGGGCGAAACGACGAGCAGTACTTC
TRBD1,.,TRBV14,TRBJ2-3,CASSQTGVDPGRFTDTQYF,TGTGCCAGCAGCCAGACAGGGGTGGACCCGGGTCGATTCACAGATACGCAGTATTTT
TRBD1,.,TRBV18,TRBJ2-5,CASSPGTGKETQYF,TGTGCCAGCTCACCGGGGACAGGGAAAGAGACCCAGTACTTC
.,.,TRBV4-2,TRBJ1-5,CASSHPGGENQPQHF,TGTGCCAGCAGCCACCCGGGGGGAGAGAATCAGCCCCAGCATTTT
.,.,TRBV6-1,TRBJ1-5,CASIEGAYQPQHF,TGTGCCAGCATTGAAGGGGCCTATCAGCCCCAGCATTTT
TRBD1,.,TRBV30,TRBJ1-6,CAWSVRDRDNSPLHF,TGTGCCTGGAGTGTCCGGGACAGGGATAATTCACCCCTCCACTTT
.,once,TRBV6-5,TRBJ2-1,CASSYSGSHNEQFF,TGTGCCAGCAGTTACTCGGGTAGCCACAATGAGCAGTTCTTC
.,few,TRBV7-8,TRBJ1-2,CASSLEAGVYGYTF,TGTGCCAGCAGCTTAGAGGCGGGGGTCTATGGCTACACCTTC
.,.,TRBV7-9,TRBJ1-4,CASSSGTQIATNEKLFF,TGTGCCAGCAGCTCGGGGACACAGATTGCAACTAATGAAAAACTGTTTTTT
.,few,TRBV27,TRBJ2-7,CASSLGRQGYEQYF,TGTGCCAGCAGTTTAGGCAGGCAAGGCTACGAGCAGTACTTC
TRBD1,few,TRBV9,TRBJ2-5,CASSVTGGKETQYF,TGTGCCAGCAGCGTAACAGGGGGCAAAGAGACCCAGTACTTC
.,.,TRBV6-6,TRBJ1-5,CASSYPPAGGPQHF,TGTGCCAGCAGTTACCCCCCAGCGGGTGGGCCCCAGCATTTT
TRBD2,.,TRBV5-4,TRBJ2-5,CASSLGGSGRGETQYF,TGTGCCAGCAGCTTGGGGGGTAGCGGGAGAGGAGAGACCCAGTACTTC
TRBD2,.,TRBV5-1,TRBJ2-7,CASRPGTSSSHEQYF,TGCGCCAGCAGACCAGGGACTAGCTCTTCCCACGAGCAGTACTTC
TRBD1,.,TRBV28,TRBJ1-4,CASSFPGGAGEKLFF,TGTGCCAGCAGTTTCCCAGGGGGCGCGGGGGAAAAACTGTTTTTT
.,.,TRBV9,TRBJ2-7,CASSVAGQNYEQYF,TGTGCCAGCAGCGTCGCAGGACAGAACTACGAGCAGTACTTC
TRBD2,.,TRBV6-5,TRBJ2-3,CASSFRLAGTDTQYF,TGTGCCAGCAGTTTCAGACTAGCGGGCACAGATACGCAGTATTTT
.,once,TRBV13,TRBJ2-7,CASSLSPGSYEQYF,TGTGCCAGCAGCTTATCGCCAGGGTCCTACGAGCAGTACTTC
TRBD1,few,TRBV6-5,TRBJ1-1,CASNRGRGEAFF,TGTGCCAGTAACAGGGGGCGAGGTGAAGCTTTCTTT
TRBD2,.,TRBV5-4,TRBJ2-3,CASSRTSGRVRTDTQYF,TGTGCCAGCAGCCGGACTAGCGGGAGGGTAAGGACAGATACGCAGTATTTT
.,few,TRBV15,TRBJ2-1,CATSRERARDTYNEQFF,TGTGCCACCAGCAGAGAGAGGGCCCGGGACACTTACAATGAGCAGTTCTTC
.,.,TRBV5-6,TRBJ2-5,CASSLGLQVQETQYF,TGTGCCAGCAGCTTGGGATTACAGGTCCAAGAGACCCAGTACTTC
.,.,TRBV3-1/TRBV3-2,TRBJ1-4,CASSQPQGLAEKLFF,TGTGCCAGCAGCCAACCACAGGGATTAGCGGAAAAACTGTTTTTT
TRBD2,.,TRBV3-1/TRBV3-2,TRBJ2-5,CASSHRLAGSETQYF,TGTGCCAGCTCCCATCGACTAGCGGGGAGTGAGACCCAGTACTTC
TRBD2,.,TRBV6-1,TRBJ2-2,CASSGGEGSNTGELFF,TGTGCCAGCAGTGGGGGGGAGGGTTCGAACACCGGGGAGCTGTTTTTT